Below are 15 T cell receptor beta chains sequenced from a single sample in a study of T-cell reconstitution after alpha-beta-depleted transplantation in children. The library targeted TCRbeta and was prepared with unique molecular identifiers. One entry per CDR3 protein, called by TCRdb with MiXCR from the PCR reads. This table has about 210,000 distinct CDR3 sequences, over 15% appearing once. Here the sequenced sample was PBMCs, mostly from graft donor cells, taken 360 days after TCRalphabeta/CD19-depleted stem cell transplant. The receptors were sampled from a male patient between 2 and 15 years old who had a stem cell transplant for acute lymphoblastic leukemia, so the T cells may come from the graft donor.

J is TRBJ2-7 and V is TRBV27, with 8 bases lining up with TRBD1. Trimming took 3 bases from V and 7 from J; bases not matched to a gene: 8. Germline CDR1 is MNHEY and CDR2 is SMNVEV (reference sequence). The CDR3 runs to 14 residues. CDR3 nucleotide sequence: TGTGCCAGCAGTTTTGCTCGGACAGGGAGAGAGCAGTACTTC. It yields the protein CASSFARTGREQYF.

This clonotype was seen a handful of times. CDR3 nucleotides: TGTGCCAGCAGTGAACCGGGGAAACCTCTCCAAGAGACCCAGTACTTC. Protein sequence: CASSEPGKPLQETQYF. This chain uses TRBV12-3 or TRBV12-4 with TRBJ2-5, with D perhaps matching TRBD2 (5 bases). This CDR3 has 16 amino acids. V was cut by 5 bases and J by 1 base, with 17 bases left in between.

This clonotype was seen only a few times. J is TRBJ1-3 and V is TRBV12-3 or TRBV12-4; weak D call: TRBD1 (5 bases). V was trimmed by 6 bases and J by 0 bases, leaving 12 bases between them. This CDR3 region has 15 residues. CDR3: CASSPRGPSGNTIYF. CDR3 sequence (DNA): TGTGCCAGCAGCCCCCGGGGCCCCTCTGGAAACACCATATATTTT.

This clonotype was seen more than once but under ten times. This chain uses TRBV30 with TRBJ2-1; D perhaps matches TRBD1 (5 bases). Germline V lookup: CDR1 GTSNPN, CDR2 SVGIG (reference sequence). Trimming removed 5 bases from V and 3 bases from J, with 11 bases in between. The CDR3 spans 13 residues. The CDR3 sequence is CAWLGDIYNEQFF. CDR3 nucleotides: TGTGCCTGGTTAGGGGATATCTACAATGAGCAGTTCTTC.

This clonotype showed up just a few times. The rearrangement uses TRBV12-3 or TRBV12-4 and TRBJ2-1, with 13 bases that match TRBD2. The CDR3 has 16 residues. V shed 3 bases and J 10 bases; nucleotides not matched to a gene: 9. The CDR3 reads CASSFQGTSGEYEQFF. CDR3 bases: TGTGCCAGCAGTTTTCAGGGGACTAGCGGGGAATACGAGCAGTTCTTC.

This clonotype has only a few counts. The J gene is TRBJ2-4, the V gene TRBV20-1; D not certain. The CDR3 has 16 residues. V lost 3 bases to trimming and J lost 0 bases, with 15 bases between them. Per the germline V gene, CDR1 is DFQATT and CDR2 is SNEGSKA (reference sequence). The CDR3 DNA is TGCAGTGCTAGCGCCACGAGACGGAGAGCCAAAAACATTCAGTACTTC. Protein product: CSASATRRRAKNIQYF.

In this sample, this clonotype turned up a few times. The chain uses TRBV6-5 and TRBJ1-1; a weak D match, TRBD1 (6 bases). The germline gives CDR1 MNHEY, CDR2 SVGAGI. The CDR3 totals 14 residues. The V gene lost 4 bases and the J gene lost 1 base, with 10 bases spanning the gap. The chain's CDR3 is CASSSDRRNTEAFF. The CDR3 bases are TGTGCCAGCAGTTCAGACAGGCGGAACACTGAAGCTTTCTTT.

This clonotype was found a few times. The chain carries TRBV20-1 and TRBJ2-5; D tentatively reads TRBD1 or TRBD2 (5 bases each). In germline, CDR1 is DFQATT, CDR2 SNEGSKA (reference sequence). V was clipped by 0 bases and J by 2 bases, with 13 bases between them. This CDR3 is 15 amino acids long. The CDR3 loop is CSARDGQGRQETQYF. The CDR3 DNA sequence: TGCAGTGCTAGAGATGGGCAGGGACGACAAGAGACCCAGTACTTC.

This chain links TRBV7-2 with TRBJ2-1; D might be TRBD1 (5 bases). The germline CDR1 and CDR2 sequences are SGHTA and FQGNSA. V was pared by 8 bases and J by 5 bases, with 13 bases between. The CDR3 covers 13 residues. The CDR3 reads CASCSRVHNEQFF. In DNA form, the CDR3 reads TGTGCCAGCTGCTCCAGGGTCCACAATGAGCAGTTCTTC.

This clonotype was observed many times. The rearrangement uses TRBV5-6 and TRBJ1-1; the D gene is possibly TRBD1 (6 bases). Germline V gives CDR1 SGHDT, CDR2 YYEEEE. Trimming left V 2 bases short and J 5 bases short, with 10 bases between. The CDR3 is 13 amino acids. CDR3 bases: TGTGCCAGCAGCTTCCGGGGGCGTACTGAAGCTTTCTTT. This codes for CASSFRGRTEAFF.

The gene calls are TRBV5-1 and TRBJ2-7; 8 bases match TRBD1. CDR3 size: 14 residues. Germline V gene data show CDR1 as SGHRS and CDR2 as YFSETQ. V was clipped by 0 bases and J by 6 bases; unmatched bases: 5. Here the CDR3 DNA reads TGCGCCAGCAGCTTGGACGGAGACAGGGGCGAGCAGTACTTC. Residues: CASSLDGDRGEQYF.

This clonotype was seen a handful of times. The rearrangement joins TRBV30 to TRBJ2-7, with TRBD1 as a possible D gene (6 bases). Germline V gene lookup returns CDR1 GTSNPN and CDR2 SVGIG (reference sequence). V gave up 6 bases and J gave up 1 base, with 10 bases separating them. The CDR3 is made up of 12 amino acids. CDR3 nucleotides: TGTGCCTGTGCCAGGGGATCCTACGAGCAGTACTTC. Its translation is CACARGSYEQYF.

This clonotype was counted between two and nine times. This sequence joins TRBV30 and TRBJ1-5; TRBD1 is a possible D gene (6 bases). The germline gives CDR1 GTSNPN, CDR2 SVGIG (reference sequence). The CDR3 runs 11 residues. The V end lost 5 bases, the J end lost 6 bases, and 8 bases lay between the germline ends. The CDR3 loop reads CAWGQPQPQHF. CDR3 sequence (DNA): TGTGCCTGGGGACAGCCTCAGCCCCAGCATTTT.

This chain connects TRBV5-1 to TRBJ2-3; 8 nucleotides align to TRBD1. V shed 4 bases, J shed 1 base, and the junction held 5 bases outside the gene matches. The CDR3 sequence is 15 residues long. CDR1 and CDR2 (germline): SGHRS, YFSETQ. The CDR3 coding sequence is TGCGCCAGCAGCAAATCGGGACAGGGCACAGATACGCAGTATTTT. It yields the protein CASSKSGQGTDTQYF. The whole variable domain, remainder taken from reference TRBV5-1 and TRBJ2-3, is KAGVTQTPRYLIKTRGQQVTLSCSPISGHRSVSWYQQTPGQGLQFLFEYFSETQRNKGNFPGRFSGRQFSNSRSEMNVSTLELGDSALYLCASSKSGQGTDTQYFGPGTRLTVL.

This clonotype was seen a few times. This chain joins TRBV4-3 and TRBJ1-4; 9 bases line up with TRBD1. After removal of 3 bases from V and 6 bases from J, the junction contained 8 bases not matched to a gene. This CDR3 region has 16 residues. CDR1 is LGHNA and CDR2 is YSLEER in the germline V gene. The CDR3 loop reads CASSHVFRTGDEKLFF. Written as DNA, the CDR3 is TGCGCCAGCAGCCATGTATTCCGGACAGGGGATGAAAAACTGTTTTTT.